This passage covers 18 T cell receptor beta chains from one sample sequenced in a study of cytomegalovirus exposure and HLA in healthy donors. Vbeta (60) and Jbeta (13) primers were used in the PCR. Sequencing used immunoSEQ multiplex PCR; TCRdb keeps in-frame clones, though not all of them. The sample holds around 150,000 clones, over 75% seen once. Sequencing was done on a sample of PBMCs. These receptors came from a young man in good health and CMV-seropositive.

The DNA of the CDR3 is TGTGCCAGCAGCTTTGGGCCCAATGAGCAGTTCTTC. Its protein product is CASSFGPNEQFF. V is TRBV5-8 and J is TRBJ2-1; D not resolved. The V end lost 2 bases, the J end lost 6 bases, and 6 bases lay between the germline ends. Germline CDR1 SGHTS, CDR2 YDEGEE. This CDR3 has 12 residues.

The genes are TRBV27 and TRBJ1-2; 8 nucleotides agree with TRBD1. The V gene end was trimmed by 4 bases and the J gene end by 9 bases; junction bases not matched to a gene: 7. This CDR3 region has 13 residues. Germline V gives CDR1 MNHEY, CDR2 SMNVEV (reference sequence). The CDR3 DNA sequence: TGTGCCAGCAGTTCGGACAGGGTATTTAGCTACACCTTC. It yields the protein CASSSDRVFSYTF.

The V gene is TRBV5-1, the J gene TRBJ2-1; 12 bases agree with TRBD2. CDR3 length equals 16 residues. Germline V gene lookup returns CDR1 SGHRS and CDR2 YFSETQ. The V segment lost 4 bases and the J segment 7 bases; nucleotides outside the gene matches: 9. The CDR3: CASSNRTSGAQNEQFF. CDR3 bases: TGCGCCAGCAGCAACCGGACTAGCGGGGCCCAGAATGAGCAGTTCTTC.

The chain has TRBV28 and TRBJ1-1, with D perhaps matching TRBD1 (6 bases). This CDR3 contains 14 residues. Trimming removed 6 bases from V and 0 bases from J, with 11 bases in between. From germline, CDR1 is MDHEN and CDR2 SYDVKM. The CDR3, as DNA: TGTGCCAGCAGCCCTTGGACAGTGAACACTGAAGCTTTCTTT. The encoded protein is CASSPWTVNTEAFF.

V is TRBV5-6 and J is TRBJ2-5; 8 bases map to TRBD1. The CDR3 length is 15 residues. From germline, CDR1 is SGHDT and CDR2 YYEEEE. With 4 bases clipped from V and 3 bases from J, the junction kept 8 bases outside the gene matches. The CDR3 region is CASSTSGQGKETQYF. The DNA of the CDR3 is TGTGCCAGCAGCACCAGTGGACAGGGTAAAGAGACCCAGTACTTC.

This clone was picked up a small number of times. This chain uses TRBV30 with TRBJ2-7; 8 bases match TRBD1. CDR3 length: 15 residues. The germline gives CDR1 GTSNPN, CDR2 SVGIG (reference sequence). The CDR3 spells CALQHGTGKVGEQYF. For the CDR3, the DNA is TGTGCTCTGCAACATGGGACAGGTAAAGTAGGAGAGCAGTACTTC.

The genes are TRBV27 and TRBJ2-1, with TRBD1 matching 10 bases. This CDR3 has 16 amino acids. CDR1 is MNHEY, CDR2 SMNVEV, per germline (reference sequence). The ends lost 1 base at V and 6 bases at J; junction bases unmatched: 6. The CDR3 is CASSLYGQGVSNEQFF. The CDR3 DNA is TGTGCCAGCAGTTTATACGGACAGGGGGTCAGCAATGAGCAGTTCTTC.

CDR3 sequence (DNA): TGTGCCAGTAGTATAGGTCCCTACTCTGGGGCCAACGTCCTGACTTTC. Protein sequence: CASSIGPYSGANVLTF. This chain uses TRBV19 with TRBJ2-6; D is ambiguous. The CDR3 is 16 amino acids. The germline V gene has CDR1 LNHDA and CDR2 SQIVND (reference sequence). V shed 1 base and J shed 0 bases, with 7 bases lying between them.

The chain is built from TRBV5-6 and TRBJ1-4, with D uncertain. The CDR3 consists of 14 residues. The V gene's germline CDR1 is SGHDT and CDR2 YYEEEE. V gave up 3 bases and J gave up 5 bases, with 11 bases separating them. CDR3 DNA: TGTGCCAGCAGCTATGGCGCAGGAAATGAAAAACTGTTTTTT. Its translation: CASSYGAGNEKLFF.

The rearrangement links TRBV19 to TRBJ2-5, with 7 nucleotides matching TRBD2. V trimming: 4 bases; J trimming: 7 bases; junction bases outside the gene matches: 6. From germline, CDR1 is LNHDA and CDR2 SQIVND (reference sequence). This CDR3 comprises 13 residues. The CDR3 DNA is TGTGCCAGTAGTACCGGGACTAAGGGGACCCAGTACTTC. This translates into CASSTGTKGTQYF.

A few counts support this clone. The genes are TRBV5-1 and TRBJ2-7, with D maybe TRBD2 (5 bases). Germline CDR1 is SGHRS and CDR2 is YFSETQ. The CDR3 consists of 12 residues. Trimming stripped 7 bases from V and 5 bases from J, with 13 bases between. The DNA for the CDR3 is TGCGCCAGCTCCTGGTCCGGGAACGAGCAGTACTTC. Encoded protein: CASSWSGNEQYF.

In nucleotides, the CDR3 is TGTGCCAGCAGTCCCCGTGGGACAGGGAAGAGCGAGCAGTACTTC. Amino acid sequence: CASSPRGTGKSEQYF. J is TRBJ2-7 and V is TRBV28; 9 positions match TRBD1. The V gene end was trimmed by 5 bases and the J gene end by 6 bases; junction bases not matched to a gene: 11. The CDR3 covers 15 residues. Germline V gene data show CDR1 as MDHEN and CDR2 as SYDVKM.

The V and J genes are TRBV30 and TRBJ2-1; 9 bases map to TRBD2. The V and J ends lost 2 bases and 4 bases, in that order; junction bases with no gene match: 3. The CDR3 runs to 14 residues. CDR1 GTSNPN and CDR2 SVGIG come from the germline V gene (reference sequence). CDR3 amino acids: CAWSISGGYNEQFF. The CDR3 DNA reads as TGTGCCTGGAGTATTAGCGGGGGATACAATGAGCAGTTCTTC. The whole variable domain, remainder taken from reference TRBV30 and TRBJ2-1, is SQTIHQWPATLVQPVGSPLSLECTVEGTSNPNLYWYRQAAGRGLQLLFYSVGIGQISSEVPQNLSASRPQDRQFILSSKKLLLSDSGFYLCAWSISGGYNEQFFGPGTRLTVL.

The count of this clone is one. This chain uses TRBV2 with TRBJ1-5; TRBD1 might be the D (6 bases). The CDR3 totals 14 residues. The V end lost 8 bases, the J end lost 7 bases, and 18 bases lay between the germline ends. Germline-derived CDR1 and CDR2 are SNHLY and FYNNEI. CDR3 coding DNA: TGTGCCAGCGGGGGCGGGGGGGGAGAACAGCCCCAGCATTTT. This sequence encodes CASGGGGGEQPQHF. The whole variable domain, remainder taken from reference TRBV2 and TRBJ1-5, is EPEVTQTPSHQVTQMGQEVILRCVPISNHLYFYWYRQILGQKVEFLVSFYNNEISEKSEIFDDQFSVERPDGSNFTLKIRSTKLEDSAMYFCASGGGGGEQPQHFGDGTRLSIL.

The V and J genes are TRBV6-5 and TRBJ1-1; D not certain. Trimming shortened V by 3 bases and J by 5 bases, and 10 bases separated the two germline ends. CDR1 and CDR2 (germline): MNHEY, SVGAGI. The CDR3 is 13 residues long. The CDR3 reads CASSYAEGTEAFF. CDR3 sequence (DNA): TGTGCCAGCAGTTATGCTGAGGGTACTGAAGCTTTCTTT.

The V call is TRBV5-6, the J call TRBJ1-5; D may be TRBD1 (5 bases). The CDR3 covers 14 residues. Trimming stripped 8 bases from V and 3 bases from J, with 15 bases between. CDR1 is SGHDT and CDR2 is YYEEEE in the germline V gene. The CDR3: CARPTGVFNQPQHF. The CDR3 region has the DNA TGTGCCAGACCGACGGGGGTTTTCAATCAGCCCCAGCATTTT.

With regard to this clone: In the same sample, other DNA sequences code for this CDR3. This chain uses TRBV4-2 with TRBJ2-1; 8 bases match TRBD2. V shed 1 base and J 5 bases; nucleotides not matched to a gene: 10. The germline gives CDR1 LGHNA, CDR2 YNFKEQ. This CDR3 has 17 residues. Written as DNA, the CDR3 is TGTGCCAGCAGCCAAGTCGGCAGCGGGAGTCTCCACAATGAGCAGTTCTTC. This sequence encodes CASSQVGSGSLHNEQFF.

The CDR3 DNA reads as TGTGCCAGCAGCTTAGGGAAAGGGCAGAGGGGAGGGACCTACAATGAGCAGTTCTTC. Translated, it gives CASSLGKGQRGGTYNEQFF. This chain uses TRBV11-3 with TRBJ2-1; 7 positions agree with TRBD2. The V segment lost 1 base and the J segment 2 bases; nucleotides outside the gene matches: 14. The germline gives CDR1 SGHNT, CDR2 YENEEA. The CDR3 is made up of 19 amino acids.